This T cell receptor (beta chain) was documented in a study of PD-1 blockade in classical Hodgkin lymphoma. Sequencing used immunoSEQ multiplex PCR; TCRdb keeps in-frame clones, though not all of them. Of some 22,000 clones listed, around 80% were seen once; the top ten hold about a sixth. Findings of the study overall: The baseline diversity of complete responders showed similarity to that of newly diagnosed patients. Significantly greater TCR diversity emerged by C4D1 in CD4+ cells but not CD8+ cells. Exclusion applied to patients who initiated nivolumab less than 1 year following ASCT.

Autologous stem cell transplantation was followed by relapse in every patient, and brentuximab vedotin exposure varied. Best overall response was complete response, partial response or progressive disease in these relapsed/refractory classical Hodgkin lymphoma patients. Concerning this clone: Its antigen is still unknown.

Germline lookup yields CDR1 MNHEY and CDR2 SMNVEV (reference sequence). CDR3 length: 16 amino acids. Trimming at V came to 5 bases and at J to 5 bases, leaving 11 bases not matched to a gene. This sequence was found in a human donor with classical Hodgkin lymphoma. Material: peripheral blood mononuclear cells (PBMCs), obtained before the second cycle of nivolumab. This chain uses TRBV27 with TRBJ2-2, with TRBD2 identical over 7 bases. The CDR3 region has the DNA TGTGCCAGCAGTGGACGTCGGGGGGTTGGTACCGGGGAGCTGTTTTTT. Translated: CASSGRRGVGTGELFF.